The 25 T cell receptor beta chains below all came from one sample that was sequenced in a study of cytomegalovirus exposure and HLA in healthy donors. The PCR had 60 Vbeta and 13 Jbeta primers. Assay used: immunoSEQ multiplex PCR; TCRdb lists only in-frame clones, some missing. The sample consists of about 200,000 clones, around four fifths of them appearing once. The sample taken for sequencing was PBMCs. The receptors come from a man aged 50 or older in good health and CMV-seronegative.

V and J are TRBV28 and TRBJ2-1; no clear D. The V gene's germline CDR1 is MDHEN and CDR2 SYDVKM. The CDR3 sequence is 16 residues long. V was cut by 4 bases and J by 1 base, with 14 bases left in between. The CDR3 loop is CASSSSEARSYNEQFF. DNA of the CDR3: TGTGCCAGCAGTTCGAGTGAGGCTCGTTCCTACAATGAGCAGTTCTTC.

This chain links TRBV27 with TRBJ1-2; the D gene is possibly TRBD1 (5 bases). Trimming left V 5 bases short and J 7 bases short, with 8 bases between. Germline V gene data show CDR1 as MNHEY and CDR2 as SMNVEV (reference sequence). This CDR3 region has 11 residues. The CDR3 region is CASSAGFGYTF. CDR3 nucleotide sequence: TGTGCCAGCAGTGCAGGGTTTGGCTACACCTTC.

The J gene is TRBJ2-2, the V gene TRBV7-3, with TRBD1 matching over 7 bases. This CDR3 region has 14 residues. Germline V gives CDR1 SGHTA, CDR2 FQGTGA. J gave up 7 bases and V 5 bases, and 7 bases lay outside the gene matches. This CDR3 is CASSIRQGFGELFF. The CDR3 coding sequence is TGTGCCAGCAGCATCAGACAGGGCTTCGGGGAGCTGTTTTTT.

This clone was counted only a few times. J is TRBJ2-3 and V is TRBV7-9, with TRBD2 identical over 7 bases. From germline, CDR1 is SEHNR and CDR2 FQNEAQ (reference sequence). CDR3 size: 16 residues. V shed 4 bases, J shed 4 bases, and the junction held 11 bases outside the gene matches. CDR3 in amino acids: CASSSLGGGNADTQYF. In DNA, the CDR3 is TGTGCCAGCAGCTCCCTTGGGGGGGGAAACGCAGATACGCAGTATTTT.

The chain joins TRBV10-1 to TRBJ2-1, with TRBD1 identical over 9 bases. V dropped 2 bases and J dropped 9; count of bases not matched to a gene: 8. The CDR3 has 15 residues. Germline values: CDR1 WNHNN, CDR2 SYGVQD (reference sequence). The chain's CDR3 is CASSEGQGSLREQFF. CDR3 DNA sequence: TGCGCCAGCAGTGAGGGACAGGGGTCCCTCCGTGAGCAGTTCTTC.

V and J are TRBV6-5 and TRBJ1-5; D may be TRBD1 (6 bases). This CDR3 spans 14 amino acids. From germline, CDR1 is MNHEY and CDR2 SVGAGI. The V gene lost 2 bases and the J gene lost 6 bases, with 11 bases spanning the gap. The CDR3 DNA is TGTGCCAGCAGTTACGGGGGGGCCGGTCAGCCCCAGCATTTT. Protein product: CASSYGGAGQPQHF.

The chain has TRBV6-5 and TRBJ2-5; unclear D gene. CDR1 is MNHEY, CDR2 SVGAGI, per germline. CDR3 length: 12 amino acids. Trimming cost V 8 bases and J 4 bases, with 11 bases left between them. CDR3 DNA sequence: TGTGCCAGCGGATCGGGTACAGAGACCCAGTACTTC. This translates into CASGSGTETQYF.

V gene TRBV29-1 combines with J gene TRBJ2-1; unclear D gene. The V and J ends lost 0 bases and 8 bases respectively, with 11 bases between them. CDR1 is SQVTM, CDR2 ANQGSEA, per germline. This CDR3 is 13 amino acids long. This chain's CDR3 is CSVEEFVGDEQFF. The CDR3 DNA reads as TGCAGCGTTGAAGAATTTGTCGGAGATGAGCAGTTCTTC.

This sequence joins TRBV7-3 and TRBJ2-1, with D perhaps TRBD1 (7 bases). The CDR3 contains 15 residues. V dropped 0 bases and J dropped 10 bases, with 16 bases sitting between them. Germline V CDR1 and CDR2: SGHTA, FQGTGA. The CDR3 DNA reads as TGTGCCAGCAGCTTAACCCCTGGGGCAGGGGGGGAGCAGTTCTTC. Its translation is CASSLTPGAGGEQFF.

The chain recombines TRBV5-1 with TRBJ1-2; 9 positions agree with TRBD1. CDR1 and CDR2 from the germline V gene are SGHRS and YFSETQ. The V gene end was trimmed by 0 bases and the J gene end by 8 bases; junction bases not matched to a gene: 8. The CDR3 sequence is 15 residues long. The CDR3, as DNA: TGCGCCAGCAGCTTGGACAACAGGGGGCTGAACGGCTACACCTTC. Translation gives CASSLDNRGLNGYTF.

This clone has only a few counts. This chain uses TRBV18 with TRBJ2-1, with 8 bases aligning to TRBD2. CDR3 size: 15 residues. The trim removed 2 bases at V and 3 bases at J, leaving 3 bases unmatched. Per the germline V gene, CDR1 is KGHSH and CDR2 is LQKENI. CDR3 nucleotide sequence: TGTGCCAGCTCACCAGTCGGGACTAGCTACAATGAGCAGTTCTTC. Translation gives CASSPVGTSYNEQFF.

The chain couples TRBV28 to TRBJ2-7; 7 bases map to TRBD2. The CDR3 runs 14 residues. CDR1 and CDR2 (germline): MDHEN, SYDVKM. The V gene end was trimmed by 6 bases and the J gene end by 2 bases; junction bases not matched to a gene: 7. CDR3 sequence reads: CASSLTAGTYEQYF. CDR3 nucleotide sequence: TGTGCCAGCAGCCTTACAGCGGGAACCTACGAGCAGTACTTC.

The rearrangement links TRBV6-7 to TRBJ1-2; D is ambiguous. TRBV6-7 has ORF status, its function being uncertain. CDR3 size: 16 residues. V lost 7 bases, J lost 4 bases, and 22 bases lay in between. This chain's CDR3 is CASTYGVTRDGYGYTF. CDR3 coding DNA: TGTGCCAGCACCTACGGGGTTACACGGGATGGCTATGGCTACACCTTC.

This clone has only a few counts. The chain is built from TRBV4-2 and TRBJ2-2; 11 nucleotides line up with TRBD2. The junction had 8 bases not matched to a gene; V was cut back by 1 base and J by 4 bases. The germline CDR1 and CDR2 sequences are LGHNA and YNFKEQ. The CDR3 consists of 18 residues. The DNA of the CDR3 is TGTGCCAGCAGCCAAGGACTAGCGGGACATCGTGGCACCGGGGAGCTGTTTTTT. This translates into CASSQGLAGHRGTGELFF.

This clone was seen a few times. The rearrangement uses TRBV7-3 and TRBJ2-7, with a tentative D call TRBD1 (6 bases). The V and J ends lost 8 bases and 2 bases respectively, with 13 bases between them. The CDR3 consists of 13 residues. From germline, CDR1 is SGHTA and CDR2 FQGTGA. The CDR3: CASGPGTTYEQYF. CDR3 nucleotide sequence: TGTGCCAGCGGTCCCGGGACAACCTACGAGCAGTACTTC.

The CDR3 protein is CASSVVEYEQYF. CDR3 nucleotides: TGTGCCAGCAGCGTAGTGGAGTACGAGCAGTACTTC. The rearrangement joins TRBV9 to TRBJ2-7; D unresolved. The CDR3 has 12 residues. Germline-derived CDR1 and CDR2 are SGDLS and YYNGEE. Deletions cut 0 bases from V and 4 bases from J, with 5 bases between.

This chain connects TRBV27 to TRBJ2-6, with 7 nucleotides matching TRBD1. This CDR3 has 15 amino acids. V dropped 4 bases and J dropped 2; count of bases not matched to a gene: 2. CDR1 and CDR2 (germline): MNHEY, SMNVEV (reference sequence). The CDR3 DNA is TGTGCCAGCAGTTCCCAGGGGGCTGGGGCCAACGTCCTGACTTTC. Its translation: CASSSQGAGANVLTF.

The CDR3 loop is CASSRQVRDTEAFF. The CDR3 DNA reads TGTGCCAGCAGCCGACAGGTTCGGGACACTGAAGCTTTCTTT. The chain has TRBV7-8 and TRBJ1-1; TRBD1 might be the D (6 bases). Trimming removed 5 bases from V and 3 bases from J, with 13 bases in between. The CDR3 is 14 residues long. In germline, CDR1 is SGHVS, CDR2 FQNEAQ.

The chain joins TRBV4-1 to TRBJ1-2; 9 bases fit TRBD1. The V and J ends lost 2 bases and 8 bases, in that order; junction bases with no gene match: 12. Germline CDR1 MGHRA, CDR2 YSYEKL. This CDR3 region has 16 residues. The CDR3 sequence: CASSQPFRDRAIGYTF. The CDR3 DNA reads as TGCGCCAGCAGCCAACCTTTTCGGGACAGGGCTATCGGCTACACCTTC.

The chain's CDR3 is CASRAGSSSGNTIYF. The CDR3 DNA reads as TGTGCCAGCAGGGCAGGAAGTAGCTCTGGAAACACCATATATTTT. The V and J genes are TRBV6-5 and TRBJ1-3; no clear D gene. The CDR3 sequence is 15 residues long. Germline V gene lookup returns CDR1 MNHEY and CDR2 SVGAGI. Trimming left V 6 bases short and J 0 bases short, with 12 bases between.

The V call is TRBV9, the J call TRBJ2-2; 12 bases match TRBD2. With V trimmed by 6 bases and J by 4 bases, 4 bases remained unmatched. CDR1 is SGDLS, CDR2 YYNGEE, per germline. The CDR3 consists of 15 residues. The CDR3 is CASTRGLAGTGELFF. CDR3 coding DNA: TGTGCCAGCACCCGGGGACTAGCGGGCACCGGGGAGCTGTTTTTT.

V usage is TRBV15 and J usage is TRBJ2-2, with D perhaps matching TRBD1 or TRBD2 (9 bases each). The CDR3 length is 16 residues. Trimming took 8 bases from V and 5 from J, leaving 21 bases between them. The V gene's germline CDR1 is LNHNV and CDR2 YYDKDF (reference sequence). CDR3 sequence (DNA): TGTGCCACCGGGACAGGGTCTAGCGGGAAGACCGGGGAGCTGTTTTTT. Protein sequence: CATGTGSSGKTGELFF.

This chain joins TRBV7-9 and TRBJ2-2; 11 positions match TRBD1. The germline gives CDR1 SEHNR, CDR2 FQNEAQ (reference sequence). The CDR3 has 17 residues. J lost 0 bases, V lost 2 bases, and 2 bases had no gene match. The CDR3 nucleotides are TGTGCCAGCAGCTTAAAGGGACAGGGGGCGAACACCGGGGAGCTGTTTTTT. This sequence encodes CASSLKGQGANTGELFF. Looking up the rest from reference TRBV7-9 and TRBJ2-2 gives the full variable domain: DTGVSQNPRHKITKRGQNVTFRCDPISEHNRLYWYRQTLGQGPEFLTYFQNEAQLEKSRLLSDRFSAERPKGSFSTLEIQRTEQGDSAMYLCASSLKGQGANTGELFFGEGSRLTVL.

V is TRBV28 and J is TRBJ2-3; 10 bases agree with TRBD1. J was trimmed by 3 bases and V by 5 bases; bases with no gene match: 5. The germline V gene has CDR1 MDHEN and CDR2 SYDVKM. The CDR3 covers 15 residues. The CDR3 DNA is TGTGCCAGCAGTAGGGACAGGGGCGCTACAGATACGCAGTATTTT. Protein product: CASSRDRGATDTQYF.

The CDR3 bases are TGTGCCAGCAGCAAGGTGGGGCTCGGGAGCTGGGACATTCAGTACTTC. This translates into CASSKVGLGSWDIQYF. The gene calls are TRBV28 and TRBJ2-4, with D maybe TRBD2 (6 bases). The V and J ends lost 6 bases and 8 bases respectively, with 23 bases between them. The germline V gene encodes CDR1 MDHEN and CDR2 SYDVKM. The CDR3 spans 16 residues.